This T cell receptor beta chain emerged from a study of control samples from healthy donors and cancer patients. Germline V gene sequence: CDR1 SGHRS, CDR2 YFSETQ. Between the trimmed V and J ends, which lost 1 base and 0 bases, there was a span of 19 bases. CDR3 length equals 18 residues. Sequencing was performed with immunoSEQ multiplex PCR; in TCRdb, only in-frame clones are kept and a portion is missing. Among 120,000 to 150,000 clones, 93% were seen once, and the ten largest hold roughly 5.7%. V and J are TRBV5-1 and TRBJ1-1, with no clear D. What was sequenced was blood. The TCR sequence derives from a man younger than 35 in good health. CDR3 region: CASSLPEVRVPMNTEAFF. The CDR3 coding sequence is TGCGCCAGCAGCTTGCCTGAGGTCCGAGTTCCCATGAACACTGAAGCTTTCTTT.